This entry lists 27 T cell receptor beta chains sequenced from one sample in a study of T cell responses to AZD1222 COVID-19 vaccine. Only in-frame clones appear in the TCRdb table, and some are missing; sequencing was by immunoSEQ multiplex PCR. The data hold some 190,000 clones, with 80% to 90% observed a single time. The sample consisted of peripheral blood, taken on day 0 of AZD1222 vaccination. These receptors originate from an adult in good health.

V gene TRBV6-2 or TRBV6-3 combines with J gene TRBJ1-6; TRBD1 might be the D (6 bases). Trimming removed 4 bases from V and 7 bases from J, with 11 bases in between. The CDR3 runs to 14 residues. CDR1 and CDR2 from the germline V gene are MNHEY and SVGEGT. The CDR3 loop reads CASSSQGENSPLHF. CDR3 nucleotides: TGTGCCAGCAGTTCACAGGGTGAGAATTCACCCCTCCACTTT.

V is TRBV27 and J is TRBJ1-1; TRBD1 aligns across 8 bases. Germline trimming cut 4 bases from V and 0 bases from J; bases unmatched to any gene: 7. The CDR3 totals 16 residues. CDR1 MNHEY and CDR2 SMNVEV come from the germline V gene (reference sequence). The CDR3 sequence is CASSSETGVVNTEAFF. The DNA of the CDR3 is TGTGCCAGCAGTTCGGAGACAGGGGTGGTGAACACTGAAGCTTTCTTT.

V is TRBV6-5 and J is TRBJ1-2; D possibly corresponds to TRBD1 (5 bases). V was clipped by 0 bases and J by 1 base, with 6 bases between them. Germline CDR1 MNHEY, CDR2 SVGAGI. The CDR3 covers 14 residues. CDR3: CASSYSGGNYGYTF. CDR3 in DNA: TGTGCCAGCAGTTACTCTGGGGGTAACTATGGCTACACCTTC.

The chain employs TRBV12-3 or TRBV12-4 and TRBJ1-4; D is perhaps TRBD1 (5 bases). Trimming stripped 6 bases from V and 10 bases from J, with 12 bases between. The CDR3 extends over 12 amino acids. The DNA of the CDR3 is TGTGCCAGCAGGGGGGTGAGTGGAAAACTGTTTTTT. Residues: CASRGVSGKLFF.

In its sample, this clone was seen once. J is TRBJ1-1 and V is TRBV19; maybe TRBD1 (5 bases). Trimming stripped 1 base from V and 4 bases from J, with 16 bases between. Germline V gene lookup returns CDR1 LNHDA and CDR2 SQIVND (reference sequence). The CDR3 is 16 amino acids. CDR3 in DNA: TGTGCCAGTAGTATAGTTGAGGGGTATGGTAGCACTGAAGCTTTCTTT. Its translation is CASSIVEGYGSTEAFF.

This chain connects TRBV2 to TRBJ2-4; perhaps TRBD2 as D (6 bases). The length of the CDR3 is 17 residues. CDR1 and CDR2 (germline): SNHLY, FYNNEI. V was trimmed by 6 bases and J by 4 bases, leaving 22 bases between them. CDR3 sequence (DNA): TGTGCCAGCAGACGGGACTCCCAAGCTCCGCCGAAAAACATTCAGTACTTC. It specifies CASRRDSQAPPKNIQYF.

The V and J genes are TRBV27 and TRBJ1-4; 10 bases map to TRBD1. V was pared by 10 bases and J by 7 bases, with 9 bases of the junction left unmatched. Germline CDR1 MNHEY, CDR2 SMNVEV (reference sequence). The CDR3 runs 14 residues. CDR3 region: CATKSTGGIEKLFF. CDR3 sequence (DNA): TGTGCCACTAAATCGACAGGGGGCATTGAAAAACTGTTTTTT.

This chain joins TRBV6-5 and TRBJ1-1; D is ambiguous. The germline V gene has CDR1 MNHEY and CDR2 SVGAGI. V lost 5 bases, J lost 4 bases, and 14 bases lay in between. This CDR3 comprises 14 residues. CDR3 DNA: TGTGCCAGCAGTCCCCCCGGTGTGGGCACTGAAGCTTTCTTT. Its protein product is CASSPPGVGTEAFF.

The chain recombines TRBV10-1 with TRBJ1-1; the match to TRBD1 covers 9 bases. Germline-derived CDR1 and CDR2 are WNHNN and SYGVQD (reference sequence). The CDR3 is made up of 15 amino acids. V lost 6 bases to trimming and J lost 2 bases; unmatched junction nucleotides: 7. The CDR3 reads CASRPGTGRNTEAFF. The CDR3 DNA reads as TGCGCCAGCAGACCTGGGACAGGGCGTAACACTGAAGCTTTCTTT.

V gene TRBV5-1 combines with J gene TRBJ2-2; 7 bases are a match to TRBD2. Trimming at V came to 5 bases and at J to 3 bases, leaving 4 bases not matched to a gene. Germline loops: CDR1 SGHRS, CDR2 YFSETQ. This CDR3 contains 14 residues. CDR3 sequence: CASSRGGYTGELFF. The CDR3 DNA is TGCGCCAGCAGTAGGGGAGGGTACACCGGGGAGCTGTTTTTT. The whole variable domain, remainder taken from reference TRBV5-1 and TRBJ2-2, is KAGVTQTPRYLIKTRGQQVTLSCSPISGHRSVSWYQQTPGQGLQFLFEYFSETQRNKGNFPGRFSGRQFSNSRSEMNVSTLELGDSALYLCASSRGGYTGELFFGEGSRLTVL.

The chain is built from TRBV5-1 and TRBJ2-5; D is perhaps TRBD2 (6 bases). V lost 0 bases, J lost 4 bases, and 10 bases lay in between. CDR1 and CDR2 from the germline V gene are SGHRS and YFSETQ. The CDR3 length is 14 residues. DNA for the CDR3: TGCGCCAGCAGCTTGGTTCTGGAGGGAGAGACCCAGTACTTC. Translated: CASSLVLEGETQYF.

The V call is TRBV27, the J call TRBJ2-7; D is uncertain. The CDR3 has 15 residues. The V end lost 3 bases, the J end lost 0 bases, and 12 bases lay between the germline ends. The V gene's germline CDR1 is MNHEY and CDR2 SMNVEV (reference sequence). The CDR3 coding sequence is TGTGCCAGCAGTTTTGTAGGGTCAATCTCCTACGAGCAGTACTTC. It translates to CASSFVGSISYEQYF.

This clone is a singleton in its sample. This CDR3 reads CASSPSGGAVSNEQFF. The CDR3 DNA sequence: TGTGCCAGCAGCCCTAGCGGGGGGGCCGTCTCCAATGAGCAGTTCTTC. V is TRBV2 and J is TRBJ2-1; TRBD2 agrees at 12 bases. The germline CDR1 and CDR2 sequences are SNHLY and FYNNEI. The CDR3 is 16 amino acids. V trimming: 6 bases; J trimming: 6 bases; junction bases outside the gene matches: 9.

The chain has TRBV2 and TRBJ2-5; 10 bases fit TRBD2. V gave up 0 bases and J gave up 1 base; unmatched junction bases: 5. CDR3 length: 17 amino acids. Germline values: CDR1 SNHLY, CDR2 FYNNEI. CDR3 sequence (DNA): TGTGCCAGCAGTGAAGCGGAGCGGGGGGGGACCCAAGAGACCCAGTACTTC. Encoded protein: CASSEAERGGTQETQYF. Together with reference TRBV2 and TRBJ2-5, the CDR3 gives the full variable domain: EPEVTQTPSHQVTQMGQEVILRCVPISNHLYFYWYRQILGQKVEFLVSFYNNEISEKSEIFDDQFSVERPDGSNFTLKIRSTKLEDSAMYFCASSEAERGGTQETQYFGPGTRLLVL.

This chain connects TRBV5-4 to TRBJ2-7; TRBD2 matches 7 bases. Germline trimming cut 4 bases from V and 5 bases from J; bases unmatched to any gene: 12. CDR1 and CDR2 (germline): SGHNT, YYREEE (reference sequence). The CDR3 spans 15 residues. CDR3 sequence (DNA): TGTGCCAGCAGCATGGCCCGGGGGGTTGTTAACGAGCAGTACTTC. The encoded protein is CASSMARGVVNEQYF.

V is TRBV7-2 and J is TRBJ1-6; D is uncertain. This CDR3 region has 12 residues. Looked up from germline, CDR1 is SGHTA and CDR2 is FQGNSA. V lost 3 bases and J 13 bases, leaving 10 bases between the germline ends. The CDR3 nucleotides read TGTGCCAGCAGCTTCGACCTCTTCCCCCTCCACTTT. Amino acids: CASSFDLFPLHF.

The J gene is TRBJ1-2, the V gene TRBV14; D is undetermined. Trimming shortened V by 1 base and J by 0 bases, and 9 bases separated the two germline ends. CDR1 SGHDN and CDR2 FVKESK come from the germline V gene. CDR3 size: 15 residues. In DNA, the CDR3 is TGTGCCAGCAGCCAAGCCTGGGTAGCTAACTATGGCTACACCTTC. This translates into CASSQAWVANYGYTF.

The chain has TRBV7-2 and TRBJ2-7, with D tentatively TRBD2 (5 bases). The CDR3 sequence is 14 residues long. The germline gives CDR1 SGHTA, CDR2 FQGNSA. Trimming removed 1 base at V and 3 bases at J, with 10 bases between. The CDR3 sequence is CASSLGIRGYEQYF. The CDR3, as DNA: TGTGCCAGCAGCTTAGGGATCCGGGGCTACGAGCAGTACTTC.

The chain uses TRBV10-2 and TRBJ2-3; D may match TRBD1 or TRBD2 (6 bases each). Trimming took off 7 bases at V and 4 bases at J, with 27 bases between the two ends. The CDR3 extends over 18 amino acids. CDR1 and CDR2 from the germline V gene are WSHSY and SAAADI. The CDR3 region has the DNA TGCGCCAGCATTGTACAGGGAGGAGGGAAAGGCCGTCCAGATACGCAGTATTTT. Amino acids: CASIVQGGGKGRPDTQYF.

This rearrangement joins TRBV24-1 to TRBJ2-7; tentative D call: TRBD1 (6 bases). CDR1 is KGHDR and CDR2 is SFDVKD in the germline V gene. The V and J ends lost 4 bases and 4 bases respectively, with 22 bases between them. This CDR3 has 17 residues. The CDR3 DNA is TGTGCCACCAGTGACCCGGACAGAGGGACACTACCGTACGAGCAGTACGTC. This gives the protein CATSDPDRGTLPYEQYV.

The chain has TRBV5-1 and TRBJ1-3; D uncertain. The CDR3 runs to 16 residues. V was clipped by 1 base and J by 0 bases, with 11 bases between them. Per germline, CDR1 SGHRS and CDR2 YFSETQ. CDR3 nucleotides: TGCGCCAGCAGCTTGTGGGAGGGTCGCTCTGGAAACACCATATATTTT. Amino acids: CASSLWEGRSGNTIYF.

The chain couples TRBV10-3 to TRBJ2-3; D might be TRBD2 (6 bases). V lost 2 bases and J 4 bases, leaving 7 bases between the germline ends. The CDR3 runs 13 residues. Germline CDR1 ENHRY, CDR2 SYGVKD. The CDR3 DNA is TGTGCCATCAGTGAGACTAGCCCAGATACGCAGTATTTT. This codes for CAISETSPDTQYF.

This chain links TRBV3-1 (or the pseudogene TRBV3-2) with TRBJ1-3; D call uncertain. V gave up 3 bases and J gave up 0 bases, with 12 bases separating them. Germline V gives CDR1 LGHDT, CDR2 YNNKEL (reference sequence). The CDR3 consists of 16 residues. CDR3 in amino acids: CASSQEYLSSGNTIYF. The CDR3 nucleotides are TGTGCCAGCAGCCAGGAGTACCTGAGCTCTGGAAACACCATATATTTT.

This rearrangement joins TRBV30 to TRBJ1-4, with D possibly being TRBD1 (6 bases). V was trimmed by 1 base and J by 1 base, leaving 10 bases between them. Looked up from germline, CDR1 is GTSNPN and CDR2 is SVGIG (reference sequence). CDR3 length equals 15 residues. The CDR3 here is CAWSEDRITNEKLFF. The CDR3, as DNA: TGTGCCTGGAGTGAAGACAGGATAACTAATGAAAAACTGTTTTTT.

CDR3 nucleotide sequence: TGTGCCAGTAGTATAGCAAAGGACACTGAAGCTTTCTTT. The encoded protein is CASSIAKDTEAFF. The gene calls are TRBV19 and TRBJ1-1; D gene ambiguous. The CDR3 spans 13 residues. The V end was cut by 1 base, the J end by 3 bases, with 6 bases between. The germline V gene has CDR1 LNHDA and CDR2 SQIVND (reference sequence).

This clone has just a few counts. This chain connects TRBV7-3 to TRBJ1-6; no clear D gene. Germline CDR1 SGHTA, CDR2 FQGTGA. This CDR3 region has 16 residues. Trimming took off 5 bases at V and 0 bases at J, with 11 bases between the two ends. The CDR3, as DNA: TGTGCCAGCAGCCTAAACCCGAGCTCCTATAATTCACCCCTCCACTTT. This sequence encodes CASSLNPSSYNSPLHF.

The chain carries TRBV6-5 and TRBJ2-1, with TRBD2 identical over 8 bases. Unmatched junction bases numbered 5, after V lost 8 bases and J lost 2 bases. The germline V gene encodes CDR1 MNHEY and CDR2 SVGAGI. The CDR3 spans 14 residues. This CDR3 is CASGAGGPYNEQFF. The CDR3 region has the DNA TGTGCCAGCGGGGCGGGGGGTCCCTACAATGAGCAGTTCTTC.